The source of this TCR beta chain is a study of cytomegalovirus exposure and HLA in healthy donors. Study observations and caveats: Rare TCR sequences dominated, though some public TCRs recurred in many donors. A reported reduction in N-insertions relative to the roughly 640-donor mean was seen in an Asian-associated ancestry cluster in a later analysis. Judged likely to be a sequencing artifact was a cluster of highly shared sequence variants.

Primers included in the PCR were 60 Vbeta and 13 Jbeta primers. Repertoires were generated with immunoSEQ multiplex PCR, while TCRdb's copy carries only in-frame clones and drops some. The profile shows under 250,000 clones, around 76% of them singletons. This clone was observed a few times. Antigen: not known. This TCR came from a man aged 25 to 40 in good health and CMV-seronegative. The sample taken for sequencing was PBMCs.

CDR3 sequence (DNA): TGTGCCAGCAGTGACACTAGCACCGGGGAGCTGTTTTTT. Protein: CASSDTSTGELFF. The chain joins TRBV6-4 to TRBJ2-2; perhaps TRBD2 as D (5 bases). V shed 2 bases and J shed 4 bases, with 5 bases lying between them. The CDR3 contains 13 residues. CDR1 and CDR2 (germline): MRHNA, SNTAGT.